This passage covers 30 T cell receptor beta chains from one sample sequenced in a study of tumor and adjacent non-tumor tissue in lung cancer (dated by TCRdb to 2016 to 2019). Library preparation was by multiplex PCR. Sequencing used an Illumina HiSeq 2500. Following protocols modified from ARM-PCR, the researchers constructed TCRbeta libraries through three rounds of nested PCR with primers (Table S4). TCRdb redid the processing of the public reads, applying fastp at Q25 and MiXCR, and retained in-frame beta chains. CDR3 protein duplicates are merged, each entry listing the most common genes and DNA. The sample table shows over 100,000 distinct CDR3 sequences, and 60% to 65% are seen once. The ten most abundant clones make up around 19% of the sample. RNA was extracted from bulk unsorted tissue and checked for quality with a NanoDrop ND-1000 and an Agilent 2100. Normal lung samples were distant non-tumor tissue taken more than 3 cm from the tumor edge.

The sample consisted of distant non-tumor lung tissue. The receptors were sampled from a man in his 60s with non-small cell lung cancer.

The chain combines TRBV5-1 with TRBJ2-3; tentatively, D is TRBD1 or TRBD2 (5 bases each). Germline loops: CDR1 SGHRS, CDR2 YFSETQ. The CDR3 extends over 16 amino acids. With 2 bases removed from V and 0 bases from J, the gap between germline ends came to 13 bases. CDR3 DNA sequence: TGCGCCAGCAGCTTTTACTGGGGGTCTAGCACAGATACGCAGTATTTT. It codes for CASSFYWGSSTDTQYF.

Notes on this clonotype: The junction departs from germline at one end; a sequencing error may be responsible. The J gene is TRBJ2-3, the V gene TRBV11-3; D remains ambiguous. The CDR3 covers 14 residues. Germline CDR1 and CDR2: SGHNT and YENEEA. The CDR3 here is CASSLVGYINTQYF. CDR3 nucleotide sequence: TGTGCCAGCAGCTTAGTCGGCTACATAAATACGCAGTATTTC.

Note on this clonotype: The junction and the germline gene differ at one end; a read error may be behind it. This chain joins TRBV7-8 and TRBJ1-1, with 10 nucleotides matching TRBD1. Germline lookup yields CDR1 SGHVS and CDR2 FQNEAQ. This CDR3 has 15 amino acids. CDR3 coding DNA: TGTGCCAGCTGCTTAGGGACAGGGGTTCACACTGAAGCTTTCTTT. This sequence encodes CASCLGTGVHTEAFF. Full variable domain (missing parts from reference TRBV7-8 and TRBJ1-1): GAGVSQSPRYKVAKRGQDVALRCDPISGHVSLFWYQQALGQGPEFLTYFQNEAQLDKSGLPSDRFFAERPEGSVSTLKIQRTQQEDSAVYLCASCLGTGVHTEAFFGQGTRLTVV.

Remarks on this clonotype: The junction shows a germline mismatch at one end, possibly a read error. V is TRBV6-1 and J is TRBJ2-7; D may correspond to TRBD1 or TRBD2 (5 bases each). This CDR3 is 13 amino acids long. Germline CDR1 reads MNHNS; CDR2 reads SASEGT. CDR3 sequence reads: CVSSGARDYGQYF. The CDR3, as DNA: TGTGTCAGCTCCGGGGCTCGCGACTACGGGCAGTACTTC.

This clonotype appeared many times. The J gene is TRBJ2-1, the V gene TRBV7-9, with 9 positions matching TRBD2. Looked up from germline, CDR1 is SEHNR and CDR2 is FQNEAQ (reference sequence). This CDR3 region has 17 residues. Losses at the gene ends were 2 bases for V and 5 bases for J; bases not matched to a gene: 10. CDR3 in DNA: TGTGCCAGCAGCTTATGGCTAAGCGGGAGGAATAACAATGAGCAGTTCTTC. As protein: CASSLWLSGRNNNEQFF. The whole variable domain, remainder taken from reference TRBV7-9 and TRBJ2-1, is DTGVSQNPRHKITKRGQNVTFRCDPISEHNRLYWYRQTLGQGPEFLTYFQNEAQLEKSRLLSDRFSAERPKGSFSTLEIQRTEQGDSAMYLCASSLWLSGRNNNEQFFGPGTRLTVL.

With respect to this clonotype: The conserved closing phenylalanine or tryptophan is absent in this CDR3, likely reflecting a read error. V and J are TRBV6-5 and TRBJ1-2; TRBD1 matches at 7 bases. This CDR3 has 16 residues. Germline trimming cut 7 bases from V and 5 bases from J; bases unmatched to any gene: 16. The V gene's germline CDR1 is MNHEY and CDR2 SVGAGI. This CDR3 is CASNPGTEQTSYGYTL. Written as DNA, the CDR3 is TGTGCCAGCAATCCCGGGACAGAGCAGACCTCGTATGGCTACACCTTA.

This clonotype was picked up a small number of times. Mismatch with germline at one junction end may stem from a read error. CDR3 sequence reads: CASGLVRQYEQYF. DNA of the CDR3: TGTGCCAGCGGCTTAGTCAGGCAATACGAGCAGTACTTC. The V call is TRBV11-3, the J call TRBJ2-7; D ambiguous. Germline loops: CDR1 SGHNT, CDR2 YENEEA. The CDR3 is made up of 13 amino acids. The complete variable domain, with remaining parts taken from reference TRBV11-3 and TRBJ2-7, reads EAGVVQSPRYKIIEKKQPVAFWCNPISGHNTLYWYLQNLGQGPELLIRYENEEAVDDSQLPKDRFSAERLKGVDSTLKIQPAELGDSAVYLCASGLVRQYEQYFGPGTRLTVT.

Comment on this clonotype: One base away lies a much larger clone, so this may be a sequencing read error. The chain couples TRBV28 to TRBJ1-1; D is perhaps TRBD1 (5 bases). This CDR3 contains 14 residues. Germline V gene data show CDR1 as MDHEN and CDR2 as SYDVKM. CDR3 bases: TGTACCAGCAGTTTATACAGGCAGAACACTGAAGCTTTCTTT. Its protein product is CTSSLYRQNTEAFF. Together with reference TRBV28 and TRBJ1-1, the CDR3 gives the full variable domain: DVKVTQSSRYLVKRTGEKVFLECVQDMDHENMFWYRQDPGLGLRLIYFSYDVKMKEKGDIPEGYSVSREKKERFSLILESASTNQTSMYLCTSSLYRQNTEAFFGQGTRLTVV.

This clonotype was detected only once. Given a much more abundant clone one base away, this may be a read error. This chain connects TRBV11-3 to TRBJ1-6, with 9 bases fitting TRBD1. Losses at the gene ends were 3 bases for V and 10 bases for J; bases not matched to a gene: 19. Germline loops: CDR1 SGHNT, CDR2 YENEEA. The CDR3 is 19 amino acids. The CDR3 sequence: CASSFRAGQGGILRSPLHF. CDR3 in DNA: TGTGCCAGCAGCTTTCGCGCGGGACAGGGCGGAATCTTAAGGTCACCCCTCCACTTT. The full variable domain, with the rest looked up from reference TRBV11-3 and TRBJ1-6, is EAGVVQSPRYKIIEKKQPVAFWCNPISGHNTLYWYLQNLGQGPELLIRYENEEAVDDSQLPKDRFSAERLKGVDSTLKIQPAELGDSAVYLCASSFRAGQGGILRSPLHFGNGTRLTVT.

Points on this clonotype: The conserved phenylalanine or tryptophan normally closing the CDR3 is absent here, so this likely arose from a read error. The J gene is TRBJ1-1, the V gene TRBV12-5; possibly TRBD1 for D (6 bases). Germline V gives CDR1 LGHNT, CDR2 FRNRAP. The CDR3 runs to 15 residues. Trimming took off 2 bases at V and 1 base at J, with 11 bases between the two ends. CDR3 loop: CASGLPRGGNTEAFV. In nucleotides, the CDR3 is TGTGCTAGTGGTTTGCCAAGGGGGGGGAACACTGAAGCTTTCGTT.

This clonotype was counted a few times. The chain links TRBV10-3 to TRBJ1-1; tentative D call: TRBD1 (5 bases). V was clipped by 3 bases and J by 0 bases, with 14 bases between them. Germline values: CDR1 ENHRY, CDR2 SYGVKD. The CDR3 covers 16 residues. Written as DNA, the CDR3 is TGTGCCATCAGTGACGGGCAGGGAGGAATGAACACTGAAGCTTTCTTT. Its translation: CAISDGQGGMNTEAFF.

This clonotype has a single count. One end of the junction fails to match germline, which may point to a read error. This chain connects TRBV11-2 to TRBJ2-1; D is possibly TRBD1 (6 bases). This CDR3 is 14 amino acids long. CDR1 is SGHAT and CDR2 is FQNNGV in the germline V gene. This CDR3 reads CASSGGASYNERFF. The DNA of the CDR3 is TGTGCCAGCAGCGGGGGCGCTTCCTACAATGAGCGGTTCTTC.

The V gene is TRBV6-2 or TRBV6-3, the J gene TRBJ2-2; D tentatively fits TRBD1 or TRBD2 (6 bases each). Germline values: CDR1 MNHEY, CDR2 SVGEGT. The CDR3 has 14 amino acids. With 6 bases removed from V and 4 bases from J, the gap between germline ends came to 12 bases. CDR3 in DNA: TGTGCCAGCAGGCGTGGGGGGCTCACCGGGGAGCTGTTTTTT. Its translation: CASRRGGLTGELFF.

With regard to this clonotype: This could be a read error, since a much larger clone is one nucleotide away. The CDR3 reads CSAGDTGTDYGYTF. CDR3 nucleotides: TGCAGTGCTGGAGACACCGGGACAGACTATGGCTACACCTTC. The V gene is TRBV20-1, the J gene TRBJ1-2; 7 bases are a match to TRBD1. Per the germline V gene, CDR1 is DFQATT and CDR2 is SNEGSKA (reference sequence). The CDR3 extends over 14 amino acids.

As for this clonotype: Sequence at one end of the junction differs from germline and may be a read error. The V and J genes are TRBV6-2 or TRBV6-3 and TRBJ2-7, with D perhaps matching TRBD2 (6 bases). This CDR3 is 15 amino acids long. The germline V gene encodes CDR1 MNHEY and CDR2 SVGEGT. CDR3 loop: CTSSHEGTGGNEQYF. The CDR3 DNA reads as TGTACCAGCAGTCACGAAGGGACTGGCGGGAACGAGCAGTACTTC.

As regards this clonotype: A read error is possible here, since a much larger clone lies one base away. The CDR3 is CAGIPTRTDPRYGYTF. CDR3 DNA: TGTGCCGGCATACCTACGCGGACCGACCCACGCTATGGCTACACCTTC. This sequence joins TRBV6-5 and TRBJ1-2, with D hard to call. CDR1 and CDR2 from the germline V gene are MNHEY and SVGAGI. This CDR3 is 16 amino acids long. Trimming pared 11 bases from V and 4 bases from J, leaving 26 bases between.

Worth noting for this clonotype: The junction and the germline gene differ at one end; a read error may be behind it. The rearrangement uses TRBV6-1 and TRBJ2-1; 12 bases are shared with TRBD2. The CDR3 consists of 15 residues. Germline assignment: CDR1 MNHNS and CDR2 SASEGT. CDR3 bases: TGTGCCAACAGTGAAGGGACTAGCGGGCACGATGAGCAGTTCTTC. Translation gives CANSEGTSGHDEQFF.

For this clonotype: A read error may produce the germline difference seen at one junction end. The chain recombines TRBV4-2 with TRBJ1-5; 7 nucleotides align to TRBD1. This CDR3 region has 15 residues. Germline-derived CDR1 and CDR2 are LGHNA and YNFKEQ. CDR3 residues: CDSSTNRGFNQPQHF. The CDR3 DNA follows: TGTGACAGCAGCACTAACAGGGGCTTTAATCAGCCCCAGCATTTT.

J is TRBJ2-4 and V is TRBV28; no clear D gene. CDR3 size: 17 residues. The V end was cut by 1 base, the J end by 0 bases, with 13 bases between. Germline lookup yields CDR1 MDHEN and CDR2 SYDVKM. The CDR3 spells CASSLSISILAKNIQYF. CDR3 DNA: TGTGCCAGCAGTTTATCCATTAGCATTCTAGCCAAAAACATTCAGTACTTC.

Notes on this clonotype: This CDR3 is missing its conserved last phenylalanine or tryptophan, likely due to a read error. The rearrangement uses TRBV12-3 or TRBV12-4 and TRBJ2-5; maybe TRBD2 (6 bases). V was shortened by 7 bases and J by 7 bases, with 13 bases between the two germline ends. This CDR3 spans 12 amino acids. As DNA, the CDR3 is TGTGCCAGCAATCTAGCGTTGGGGACCCAGTACTTG. It specifies CASNLALGTQYL.

This clonotype has ten or more counts. The genes are TRBV24-1 and TRBJ1-1; 8 positions match TRBD1. Germline V gene data show CDR1 as KGHDR and CDR2 as SFDVKD. The trim removed 7 bases at V and 0 bases at J, leaving 9 bases unmatched. The CDR3 has 16 amino acids. The CDR3 DNA reads TGTGCCACCAGAGGCCTCAGGGGGCTAGTGAACACTGAAGCTTTCTTT. Protein: CATRGLRGLVNTEAFF.

V and J are TRBV20-1 and TRBJ1-1; TRBD1 agrees at 7 bases. CDR1 DFQATT and CDR2 SNEGSKA come from the germline V gene (reference sequence). This CDR3 is 15 amino acids long. With 4 bases clipped from V and 1 base from J, the junction kept 9 bases outside the gene matches. CDR3 bases: TGCAGTGCTACAACCCTGACAGGGAGGAACACTGAAGCTTTCTTT. This gives the protein CSATTLTGRNTEAFF.

This clonotype was counted many times. The chain recombines TRBV20-1 with TRBJ1-1; D not resolved. Germline lookup yields CDR1 DFQATT and CDR2 SNEGSKA (reference sequence). Trimming shortened V by 1 base and J by 8 bases, and 29 bases separated the two germline ends. CDR3 length: 18 residues. CDR3 in DNA: TGCAGTGCTAGAGGCCCCGGAGAAGGATCAGGTCATATAGGAGAAGCTTTCTTT. It translates to CSARGPGEGSGHIGEAFF.

This clonotype was seen repeatedly, ten times or more. The CDR3: CASTQLAGDEQFF. CDR3 in DNA: TGTGCCAGCACCCAATTAGCGGGAGATGAGCAGTTCTTC. V and J are TRBV6-2 or TRBV6-3 and TRBJ2-1; 9 bases agree with TRBD2. J was trimmed by 8 bases and V by 7 bases; bases with no gene match: 6. The CDR3 is 13 amino acids. The germline V gene has CDR1 MNHEY and CDR2 SVGEGT.

A word on this clonotype: Sequence at one end of the junction differs from germline and may be a read error. The chain joins TRBV29-1 to TRBJ1-2, with D hard to call. The CDR3 runs to 14 residues. Germline V gene data show CDR1 as SQVTM and CDR2 as ANQGSEA. The CDR3 is CSVDTEQPRYGYTF. CDR3 DNA: TGCAGCGTTGACACGGAACAGCCGAGATATGGTTACACCTTC.

Note on this clonotype: The junction does not match germline at one end; this may be a read error. This chain joins TRBV29-1 and TRBJ2-3; a possible D gene is TRBD1 (5 bases). Germline V gene data show CDR1 as SQVTM and CDR2 as ANQGSEA. The CDR3 is 13 amino acids. The CDR3 protein is CNAGVTGTGTQYF. The CDR3 DNA is TGCAACGCTGGGGTCACAGGCACAGGTACGCAGTATTTT.

This clonotype was seen at least ten times. The chain has TRBV29-1 and TRBJ2-7, with D possibly matching TRBD2 (5 bases). CDR3 size: 17 residues. Per germline, CDR1 SQVTM and CDR2 ANQGSEA. Trimming removed 0 bases from V and 0 bases from J, with 18 bases in between. In DNA, the CDR3 is TGCAGCGTTGAAGATCCTCGGGAAGGGCATTGCTCCTACGAGCAGTACTTC. It specifies CSVEDPREGHCSYEQYF.

This clonotype was observed many times. The V gene is TRBV4-1, the J gene TRBJ2-5; D is ambiguous. CDR3 size: 14 residues. V was clipped by 0 bases and J by 1 base, with 6 bases between them. In germline, CDR1 is MGHRA, CDR2 YSYEKL. CDR3 in DNA: TGCGCCAGCAGCCAAGATGCAGCCCAAGAGACCCAGTACTTC. Protein: CASSQDAAQETQYF.

This chain connects TRBV10-3 to TRBJ2-7; 7 bases map to TRBD2. With V trimmed by 7 bases and J by 10 bases, 13 bases remained unmatched. CDR3 length: 13 residues. CDR1 ENHRY and CDR2 SYGVKD come from the germline V gene. The chain's CDR3 is CAINQGPGRDQYF. Written as DNA, the CDR3 is TGTGCCATCAATCAGGGTCCGGGGAGGGACCAGTACTTC.

As concerns this clonotype: A much larger clone lies a single base off, so this may be a read error. The CDR3 ends on some other residue instead of the conserved phenylalanine or tryptophan, so this is likely a read error. J is TRBJ1-2 and V is TRBV20-1; TRBD1 agrees at 7 bases. The CDR3 has 13 amino acids. Germline V gene sequence: CDR1 DFQATT, CDR2 SNEGSKA (reference sequence). The ends lost 2 bases at V and 4 bases at J; junction bases unmatched: 4. Here the CDR3 reads CSARLPGGYGYTL. The CDR3 DNA sequence: TGCAGTGCTAGATTGCCAGGGGGCTATGGCTACACCCTC.